This TCR beta chain was found in a study of T cells after yellow fever vaccination. This clonotype occurred a few times. The antigen is not known. Universal primer sites and UMIs were introduced during 5'RACE template-switching synthesis of TCR cDNA. In TCRdb, the 5' RACE reads were re-called with MiXCR into one record per CDR3 protein. The data show around 160,000 distinct CDR3 sequences, approximately 6.7% seen once. Points from the study as a whole: Weaker overall was a secondary response that nonetheless peaked faster, on day 5 versus 15. Detected again after the booster were most primary-vaccination clones, at 96% CD4 and nearly 90% CD8. Contamination of FACS-sorted repertoires by abundant clonotypes from the bulk population could occur.

The V end lost 4 bases, the J end lost 5 bases, and 13 bases lay between the germline ends. There are 14 residues in the CDR3. Per germline, CDR1 SGHRS and CDR2 YFSETQ. The clonotype comes from a young man who received the YFV17D yellow fever vaccine. This chain connects TRBV5-1 to TRBJ2-4, with D possibly TRBD1 on 5 matching bases. The sample in question was CD4+ T cells sorted from PBMCs, obtained less than 6 days after the first yellow fever vaccination. CDR3 in amino acids: CASSKDSRENIQYF. The CDR3 DNA reads as TGCGCCAGCAGCAAAGACAGTAGAGAAAACATTCAGTACTTC.